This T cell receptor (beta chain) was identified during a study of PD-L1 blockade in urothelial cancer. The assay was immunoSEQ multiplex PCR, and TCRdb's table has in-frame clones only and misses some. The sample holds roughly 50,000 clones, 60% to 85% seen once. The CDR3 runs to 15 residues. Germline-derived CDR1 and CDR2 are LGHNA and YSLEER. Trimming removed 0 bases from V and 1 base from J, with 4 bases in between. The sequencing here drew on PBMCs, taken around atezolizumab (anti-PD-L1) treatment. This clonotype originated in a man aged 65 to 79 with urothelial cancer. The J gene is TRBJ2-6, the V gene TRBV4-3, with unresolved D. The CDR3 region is CASSQEYSGANVLTF. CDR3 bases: TGCGCCAGCAGCCAAGAGTATTCTGGGGCCAACGTCCTGACTTTC.